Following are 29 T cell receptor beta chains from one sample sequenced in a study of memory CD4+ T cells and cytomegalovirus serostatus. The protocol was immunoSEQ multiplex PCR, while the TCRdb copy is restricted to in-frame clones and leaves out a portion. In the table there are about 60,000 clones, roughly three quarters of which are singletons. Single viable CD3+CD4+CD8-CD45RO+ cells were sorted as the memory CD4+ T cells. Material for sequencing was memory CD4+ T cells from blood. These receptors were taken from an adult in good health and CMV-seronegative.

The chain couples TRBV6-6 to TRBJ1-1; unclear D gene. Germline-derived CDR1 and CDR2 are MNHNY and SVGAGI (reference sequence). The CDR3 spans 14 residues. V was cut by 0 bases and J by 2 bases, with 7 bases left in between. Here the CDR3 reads CASSYSKANTEAFF. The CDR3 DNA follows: TGTGCCAGCAGTTACTCAAAAGCAAACACTGAAGCTTTCTTT.

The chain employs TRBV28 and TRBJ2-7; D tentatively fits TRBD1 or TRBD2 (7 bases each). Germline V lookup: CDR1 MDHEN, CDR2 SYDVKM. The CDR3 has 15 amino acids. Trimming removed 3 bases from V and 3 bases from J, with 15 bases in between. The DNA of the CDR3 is TGTGCCAGCAGTTTGCTAGCCAGGGGGGGCTACGAGCAGTACTTC. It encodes CASSLLARGGYEQYF.

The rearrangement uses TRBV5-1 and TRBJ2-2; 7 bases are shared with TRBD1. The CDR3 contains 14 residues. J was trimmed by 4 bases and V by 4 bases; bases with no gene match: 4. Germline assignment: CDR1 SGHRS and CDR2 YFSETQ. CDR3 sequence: CASSQTGATGELFF. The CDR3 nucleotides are TGCGCCAGCAGCCAAACAGGGGCCACCGGGGAGCTGTTTTTT.

The CDR3 loop reads CASSPPGAVYEQYF. For the CDR3, the DNA is TGTGCCAGCAGCCCCCCCGGGGCGGTGTACGAGCAGTACTTC. The chain uses TRBV25-1 and TRBJ2-7; either TRBD1 or TRBD2 may supply D (5 bases each). Trimming stripped 6 bases from V and 4 bases from J, with 16 bases between. Germline assignment: CDR1 MGHDK and CDR2 SYGVNS. The CDR3 runs 14 residues.

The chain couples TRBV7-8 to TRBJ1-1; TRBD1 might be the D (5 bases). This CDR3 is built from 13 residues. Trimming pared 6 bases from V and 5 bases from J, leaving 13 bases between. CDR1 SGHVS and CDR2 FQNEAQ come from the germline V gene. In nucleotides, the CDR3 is TGTGCCAGCAGGACAGTTTACCAAACTGAAGCTTTCTTT. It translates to CASRTVYQTEAFF.

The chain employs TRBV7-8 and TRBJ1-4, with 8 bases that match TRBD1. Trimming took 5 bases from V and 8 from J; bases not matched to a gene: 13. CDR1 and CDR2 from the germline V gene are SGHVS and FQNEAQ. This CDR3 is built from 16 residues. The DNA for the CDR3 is TGTGCCAGCAGCCCCTTTTCCCAGGGACAGGTGGAAAAACTGTTTTTT. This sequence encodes CASSPFSQGQVEKLFF. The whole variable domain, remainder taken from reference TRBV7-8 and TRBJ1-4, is GAGVSQSPRYKVAKRGQDVALRCDPISGHVSLFWYQQALGQGPEFLTYFQNEAQLDKSGLPSDRFFAERPEGSVSTLKIQRTQQEDSAVYLCASSPFSQGQVEKLFFGSGTQLSVL.

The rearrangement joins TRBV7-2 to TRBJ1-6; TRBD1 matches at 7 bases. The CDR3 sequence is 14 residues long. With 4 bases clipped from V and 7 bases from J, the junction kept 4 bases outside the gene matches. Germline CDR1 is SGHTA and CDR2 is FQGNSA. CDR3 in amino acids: CASSSQTGNSPLHF. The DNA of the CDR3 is TGTGCCAGCAGCTCACAGACAGGGAATTCACCCCTCCACTTT. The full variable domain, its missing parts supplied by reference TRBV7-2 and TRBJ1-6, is GAGVSQSPSNKVTEKGKDVELRCDPISGHTALYWYRQSLGQGLEFLIYFQGNSAPDKSGLPSDRFSAERTGGSVSTLTIQRTQQEDSAVYLCASSSQTGNSPLHFGNGTRLTVT.

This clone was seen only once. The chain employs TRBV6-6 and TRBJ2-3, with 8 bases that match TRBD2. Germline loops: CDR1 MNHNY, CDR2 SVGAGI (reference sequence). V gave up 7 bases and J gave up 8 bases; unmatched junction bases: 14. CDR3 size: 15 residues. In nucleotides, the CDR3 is TGTGCCAGCATTAGAGATTACGGGAGGGAAAGTACGCAGTATTTT. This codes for CASIRDYGRESTQYF.

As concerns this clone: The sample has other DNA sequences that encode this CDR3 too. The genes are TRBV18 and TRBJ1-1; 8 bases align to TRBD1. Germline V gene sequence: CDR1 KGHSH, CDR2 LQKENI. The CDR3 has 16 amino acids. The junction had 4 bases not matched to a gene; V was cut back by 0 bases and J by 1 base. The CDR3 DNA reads TGTGCCAGCTCACCACCGAATGGACAGGGGAACACTGAAGCTTTCTTT. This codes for CASSPPNGQGNTEAFF.

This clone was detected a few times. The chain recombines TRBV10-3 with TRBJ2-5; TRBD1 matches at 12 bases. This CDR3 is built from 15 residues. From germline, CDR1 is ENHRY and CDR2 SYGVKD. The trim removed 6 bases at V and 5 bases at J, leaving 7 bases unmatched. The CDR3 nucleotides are TGTGCCATCAGGGGGACAGGGGGCAGCGGGGAGACCCAGTACTTC. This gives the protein CAIRGTGGSGETQYF.

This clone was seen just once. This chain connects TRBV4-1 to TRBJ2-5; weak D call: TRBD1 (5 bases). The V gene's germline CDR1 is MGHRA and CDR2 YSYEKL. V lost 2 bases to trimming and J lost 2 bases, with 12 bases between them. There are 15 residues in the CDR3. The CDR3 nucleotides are TGCGCCAGCAGCCAAACTTCGACAGTACAAGAGACCCAGTACTTC. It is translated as CASSQTSTVQETQYF.

The CDR3 nucleotides are TGTGCCAGCAGCGTAGACGGGAATAGCAATCAGCCCCAGCATTTT. This encodes CASSVDGNSNQPQHF. V and J are TRBV9 and TRBJ1-5; D remains ambiguous. The V and J ends lost 0 bases and 0 bases respectively, with 7 bases between them. Germline CDR1 is SGDLS and CDR2 is YYNGEE. The CDR3 is made up of 15 amino acids.

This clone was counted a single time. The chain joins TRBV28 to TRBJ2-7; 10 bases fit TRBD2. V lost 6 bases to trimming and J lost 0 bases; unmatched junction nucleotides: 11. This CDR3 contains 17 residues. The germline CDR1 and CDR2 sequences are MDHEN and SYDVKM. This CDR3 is CASRGNSGRISSYEQYF. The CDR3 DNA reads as TGTGCCAGCAGAGGAAATAGCGGGAGGATAAGCTCCTACGAGCAGTACTTC.

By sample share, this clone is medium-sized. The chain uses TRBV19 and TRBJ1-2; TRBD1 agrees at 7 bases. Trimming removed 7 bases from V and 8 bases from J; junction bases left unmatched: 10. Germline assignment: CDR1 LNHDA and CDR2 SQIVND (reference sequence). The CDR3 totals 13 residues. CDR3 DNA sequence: TGTGCCAGTACCCCTACAGGGGTCCGAGGCTACACCTTC. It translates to CASTPTGVRGYTF.

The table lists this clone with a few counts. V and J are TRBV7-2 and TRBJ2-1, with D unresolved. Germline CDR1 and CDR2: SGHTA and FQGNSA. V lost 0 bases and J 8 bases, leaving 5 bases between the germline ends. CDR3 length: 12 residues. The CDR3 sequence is CASSLAAHEQFF. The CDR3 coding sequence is TGTGCCAGCAGCTTAGCGGCACATGAGCAGTTCTTC.

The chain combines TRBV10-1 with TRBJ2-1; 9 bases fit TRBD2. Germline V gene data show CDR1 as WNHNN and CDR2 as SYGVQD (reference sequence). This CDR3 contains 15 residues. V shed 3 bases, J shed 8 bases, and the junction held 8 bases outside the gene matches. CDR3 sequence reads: CASSDGASGTYEQFF. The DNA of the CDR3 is TGCGCCAGCAGTGACGGGGCTAGCGGGACGTATGAGCAGTTCTTC.

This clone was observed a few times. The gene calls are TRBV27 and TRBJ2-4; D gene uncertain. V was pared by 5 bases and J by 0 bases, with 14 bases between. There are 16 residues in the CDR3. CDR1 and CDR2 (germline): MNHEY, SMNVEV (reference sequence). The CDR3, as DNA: TGTGCCAGCAGTCCTCGGCGGTTACTAGCCAAAAACATTCAGTACTTC. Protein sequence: CASSPRRLLAKNIQYF.

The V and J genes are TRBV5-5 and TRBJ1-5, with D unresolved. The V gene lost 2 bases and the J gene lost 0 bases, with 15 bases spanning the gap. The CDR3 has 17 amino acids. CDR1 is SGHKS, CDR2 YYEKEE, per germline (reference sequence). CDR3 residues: CASSLGQNLYSNQPQHF. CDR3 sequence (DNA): TGTGCCAGCAGCTTAGGGCAGAACCTTTATAGCAATCAGCCCCAGCATTTT. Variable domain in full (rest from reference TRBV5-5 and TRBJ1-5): DAGVTQSPTHLIKTRGQQVTLRCSPISGHKSVSWYQQVLGQGPQFIFQYYEKEERGRGNFPDRFSARQFPNYSSELNVNALLLGDSALYLCASSLGQNLYSNQPQHFGDGTRLSIL.

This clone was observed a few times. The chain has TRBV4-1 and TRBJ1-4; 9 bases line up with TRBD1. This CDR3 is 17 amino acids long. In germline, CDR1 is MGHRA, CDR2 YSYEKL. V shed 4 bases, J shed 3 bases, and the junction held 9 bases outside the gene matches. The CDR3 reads CASSRGRDRDSNEKLFF. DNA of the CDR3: TGCGCCAGCAGCCGGGGCCGGGACAGGGATTCTAATGAAAAACTGTTTTTT.

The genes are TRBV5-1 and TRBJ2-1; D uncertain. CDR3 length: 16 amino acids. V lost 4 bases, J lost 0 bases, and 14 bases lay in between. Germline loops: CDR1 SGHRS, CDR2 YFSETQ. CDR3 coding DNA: TGCGCCAGCAGCGGCGTCCGTTTGGGCTCCTACAATGAGCAGTTCTTC. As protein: CASSGVRLGSYNEQFF.

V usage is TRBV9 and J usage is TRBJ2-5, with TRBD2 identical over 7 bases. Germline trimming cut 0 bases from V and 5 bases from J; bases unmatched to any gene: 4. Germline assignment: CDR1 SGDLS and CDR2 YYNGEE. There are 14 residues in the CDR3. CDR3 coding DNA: TGTGCCAGCAGCGTAGCGGGAGCGGGGGAGACCCAGTACTTC. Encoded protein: CASSVAGAGETQYF.

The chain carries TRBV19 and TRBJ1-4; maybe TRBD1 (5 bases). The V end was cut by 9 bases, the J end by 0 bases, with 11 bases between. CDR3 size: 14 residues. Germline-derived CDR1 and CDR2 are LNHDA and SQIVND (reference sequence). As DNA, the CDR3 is TGTGCCAGCAGGGACGGCCCAACTAATGAAAAACTGTTTTTT. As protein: CASRDGPTNEKLFF.

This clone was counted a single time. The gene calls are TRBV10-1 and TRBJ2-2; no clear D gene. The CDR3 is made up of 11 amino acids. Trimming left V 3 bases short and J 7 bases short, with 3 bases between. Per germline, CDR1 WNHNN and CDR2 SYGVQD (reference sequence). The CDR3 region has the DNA TGCGCCAGCAGTGAATTCGGGGAGCTGTTTTTT. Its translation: CASSEFGELFF.

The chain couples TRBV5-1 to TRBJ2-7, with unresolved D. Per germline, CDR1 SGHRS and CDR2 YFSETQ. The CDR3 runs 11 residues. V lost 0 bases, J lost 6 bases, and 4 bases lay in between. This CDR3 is CASSLETEQYF. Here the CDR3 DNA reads TGCGCCAGCAGCTTGGAGACCGAGCAGTACTTC.

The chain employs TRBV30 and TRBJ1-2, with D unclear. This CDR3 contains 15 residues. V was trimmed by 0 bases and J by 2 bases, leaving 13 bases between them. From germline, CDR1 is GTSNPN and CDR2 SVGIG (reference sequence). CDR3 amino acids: CAWSVSGYGNYGYTF. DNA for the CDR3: TGTGCCTGGAGTGTGTCGGGGTACGGCAACTATGGCTACACCTTC.

The CDR3 here is CAIKDPGKNSGNTIYF. In DNA form, the CDR3 reads TGTGCCATCAAAGACCCAGGAAAAAACTCTGGAAACACCATATATTTT. The genes are TRBV10-3 and TRBJ1-3; D remains ambiguous. Per the germline V gene, CDR1 is ENHRY and CDR2 is SYGVKD. This CDR3 contains 16 residues. Trimming left V 7 bases short and J 0 bases short, with 16 bases between.

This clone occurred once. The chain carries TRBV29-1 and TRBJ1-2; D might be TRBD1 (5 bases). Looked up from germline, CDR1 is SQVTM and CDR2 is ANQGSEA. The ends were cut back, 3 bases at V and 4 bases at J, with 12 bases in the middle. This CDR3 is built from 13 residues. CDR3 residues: CSVDRVPSYGYTF. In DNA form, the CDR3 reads TGCAGCGTTGACAGGGTGCCTTCCTATGGCTACACCTTC.

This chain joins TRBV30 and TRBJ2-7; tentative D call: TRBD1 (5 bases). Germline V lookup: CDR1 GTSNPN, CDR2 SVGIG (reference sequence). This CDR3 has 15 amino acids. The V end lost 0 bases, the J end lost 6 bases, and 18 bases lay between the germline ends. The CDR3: CAWSVRRVILGEQYF. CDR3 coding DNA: TGTGCCTGGAGTGTACGCAGGGTAATATTGGGCGAGCAGTACTTC.

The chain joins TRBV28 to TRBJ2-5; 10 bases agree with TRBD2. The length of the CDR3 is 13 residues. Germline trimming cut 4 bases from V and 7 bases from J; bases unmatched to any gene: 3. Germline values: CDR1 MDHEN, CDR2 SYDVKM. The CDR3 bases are TGTGCCAGCAGTTCGAGCGGGGGGGGGACCCAGTACTTC. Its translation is CASSSSGGGTQYF.